This T cell receptor (beta chain) was retrieved from a study of T-cell reconstitution after alpha-beta-depleted transplantation in children. Study-wide results and limits: Reported findings indicate that, about two months after transplant, alpha-beta T cells came from several hundred expanded clones, which were derived from non-depleted graft cells.

The library targeted TCRbeta and was prepared with unique molecular identifiers. MiXCR, run by TCRdb on the PCR reads, gives a single entry per CDR3 protein. The sample has about 110,000 distinct CDR3 sequences; about 6.4% are singletons. This clonotype was observed many times. Its antigen is still unknown. Germline V gene lookup returns CDR1 SQVTM and CDR2 ANQGSEA. This CDR3 is 12 amino acids long. V shed 4 bases and J shed 0 bases, with 7 bases lying between them. The specimen comprised PBMCs, mostly from graft donor cells, sampled 360 days after TCRalphabeta/CD19-depleted stem cell transplant. The genes are TRBV29-1 and TRBJ2-7; no clear D gene. This receptor was taken from a male patient between 2 and 9 years old who had a stem cell transplant for acute lymphoblastic leukemia, so the T cells may come from the graft donor. The CDR3 nucleotides are TGCAGCGTTGGGTATTTCTCCTACGAGCAGTACTTC. This gives the protein CSVGYFSYEQYF.